The 29 T cell receptor beta chains given below trace back to one sample, sequenced in a study of neurological immune-mediated disorders (dated by TCRdb to about 2019). The library was built by means of 5' RACE. Sequencer: Illumina HiSeq 2500. Through fastp at Q25 and MiXCR, TCRdb rebuilt clones from the public reads, retaining in-frame beta chains. Rows merge per CDR3 protein into single entries with the most common DNA and genes. The sample includes about 51,000 distinct CDR3 sequences, with 16% observed a single time. Roughly 4% of the sample comes from the top ten. The sequencing input was PBMCs. The receptors come from a man aged 55 to 70 in good health.

Ten or more counts support this clonotype. The chain combines TRBV4-3 with TRBJ1-3, with D maybe TRBD1 (6 bases). The CDR3 has 15 residues. CDR1 and CDR2 (germline): LGHNA, YSLEER. The germline V and J ends were trimmed by 4 bases and 4 bases, with 14 bases remaining between them. The CDR3 bases are TGCGCCAGCAGCCGAGAATGGGACATCGGAAACACCATATATTTT. Translating gives CASSREWDIGNTIYF.

The chain employs TRBV20-1 and TRBJ2-1, with 7 positions matching TRBD1. The CDR3 extends over 14 amino acids. The germline gives CDR1 DFQATT, CDR2 SNEGSKA (reference sequence). After removal of 3 bases from V and 2 bases from J, the junction contained 4 bases not matched to a gene. Here the CDR3 DNA reads TGCAGTGCTAGCCTCGGACAGGCCTACAATGAGCAGTTCTTC. Residues: CSASLGQAYNEQFF.

This clonotype was found many times. The DNA for the CDR3 is TGCAGTGCTCCGGGGGGCGCGGGTGAAAAACTGTTTTTT. Residues: CSAPGGAGEKLFF. The rearrangement uses TRBV20-1 and TRBJ1-4; D may be TRBD1 (6 bases). Germline loops: CDR1 DFQATT, CDR2 SNEGSKA (reference sequence). The CDR3 runs 13 residues. V gave up 5 bases and J gave up 7 bases, with 14 bases separating them.

The chain links TRBV10-3 to TRBJ2-1, with 9 bases aligning to TRBD1. In germline, CDR1 is ENHRY, CDR2 SYGVKD. The CDR3 extends over 13 amino acids. The V gene end was trimmed by 8 bases and the J gene end by 8 bases; junction bases not matched to a gene: 7. In DNA, the CDR3 is TGTGCCATCGGGACAGGGTTAGGGGATGAGCAGTTCTTC. This codes for CAIGTGLGDEQFF.

This clonotype was picked up many times. V and J are TRBV29-1 and TRBJ2-1; no clear D gene. CDR1 is SQVTM and CDR2 is ANQGSEA in the germline V gene. This CDR3 spans 13 amino acids. V was trimmed by 5 bases and J by 5 bases, leaving 13 bases between them. The CDR3 region is CSVSRPIHNEQFF. The CDR3 nucleotides are TGCAGCGTTAGCCGGCCTATCCACAATGAGCAGTTCTTC.

This clonotype was counted at least ten times. The chain employs TRBV20-1 and TRBJ2-3; the D gene is possibly TRBD1 (6 bases). This CDR3 is 14 amino acids long. Between the trimmed V and J ends, which lost 3 bases and 10 bases, there was a span of 20 bases. Germline values: CDR1 DFQATT, CDR2 SNEGSKA (reference sequence). The CDR3 here is CSARKTGVLRAQYF. The DNA for the CDR3 is TGCAGTGCTAGGAAGACAGGCGTTTTGAGGGCGCAGTATTTT.

V and J are TRBV30 and TRBJ1-1, with TRBD1 matching over 10 bases. Germline trimming cut 8 bases from V and 2 bases from J; bases unmatched to any gene: 8. Germline V gene lookup returns CDR1 GTSNPN and CDR2 SVGIG (reference sequence). This CDR3 spans 14 amino acids. The chain's CDR3 is CAEDRGGFNTEAFF. CDR3 nucleotides: TGTGCCGAGGACAGGGGGGGATTCAACACTGAAGCTTTCTTT.

On this clonotype: Germline is not matched at one junction end, which may reflect a read error. The chain has TRBV5-1 and TRBJ2-7; D possibly corresponds to TRBD1 (6 bases). Germline CDR1 and CDR2: SGHRS and YFSETQ. The CDR3 loop spans 15 amino acids. This CDR3 is CASSFGQSITYEHYF. CDR3 DNA: TGCGCCAGCAGCTTTGGACAGTCGATCACCTACGAGCATTACTTC.

This chain joins TRBV5-5 and TRBJ2-1; possible D gene TRBD1, 5 bases. Germline values: CDR1 SGHKS, CDR2 YYEKEE (reference sequence). The CDR3 has 15 amino acids. Trimming took off 5 bases at V and 4 bases at J, with 16 bases between the two ends. The CDR3, as DNA: TGTGCCAGCAGTTCAGGGCCCCGATCATACAATGAGCAGTTCTTC. Amino acids: CASSSGPRSYNEQFF.

This clonotype was found many times. The chain joins TRBV10-3 to TRBJ1-2; D is possibly TRBD1 (6 bases). Trimming pared 2 bases from V and 4 bases from J, leaving 14 bases between. Germline CDR1 is ENHRY and CDR2 is SYGVKD. This CDR3 spans 15 amino acids. In DNA form, the CDR3 reads TGTGCCATCAGTGAGGAACAGGGAGGGACCTATGGCTACACCTTC. It encodes CAISEEQGGTYGYTF.

As regards this clonotype: Germline is not matched at one junction end, which may reflect a read error. The CDR3 DNA sequence: TGTGCCAGCAGTATTGGAGACGACCAGTACTTC. Translating gives CASSIGDDQYF. The genes are TRBV7-9 and TRBJ2-7; D unresolved. CDR3 length: 11 amino acids. Germline V gives CDR1 SEHNR, CDR2 FQNEAQ (reference sequence).

The table lists this clonotype with many counts. The rearrangement joins TRBV20-1 to TRBJ2-3, with TRBD2 matching 9 bases. This CDR3 region has 15 residues. The V and J ends lost 4 bases and 3 bases, in that order; junction bases with no gene match: 8. Germline loops: CDR1 DFQATT, CDR2 SNEGSKA (reference sequence). The CDR3 here is CSANPLAGETDTQYF. The CDR3 DNA reads as TGCAGTGCTAACCCCTTAGCGGGAGAGACAGATACGCAGTATTTT.

About this clonotype itself: The junction departs from germline at one end; a sequencing error may be responsible. The chain employs TRBV10-3 and TRBJ2-2, with 8 bases lining up with TRBD1. The CDR3 covers 17 residues. In germline, CDR1 is ENHRY, CDR2 SYGVKD. CDR3 bases: TGTGCCATCAGTGAGTCAACGACAGGGGTCAACACAGGGGAGCTGTTTTTT. Translating gives CAISESTTGVNTGELFF.

This clonotype was seen repeatedly, ten times or more. The chain uses TRBV6-5 and TRBJ1-1, with TRBD1 identical over 7 bases. Losses at the gene ends were 6 bases for V and 3 bases for J; bases not matched to a gene: 4. CDR3 size: 13 residues. Germline values: CDR1 MNHEY, CDR2 SVGAGI. The CDR3, as DNA: TGTGCCAGCAGCACAGACAGGGACACTGAAGCTTTCTTT. This gives the protein CASSTDRDTEAFF.

Only a few counts were recorded for this clonotype. This chain links TRBV7-8 with TRBJ1-1; the D is unclear. Germline V gene data show CDR1 as SGHVS and CDR2 as FQNEAQ. The CDR3 sequence is 14 residues long. Trimming took 2 bases from V and 1 from J, leaving 8 bases between them. CDR3 loop: CASSLTVGNTEAFF. CDR3 DNA: TGTGCCAGCAGCTTAACGGTAGGGAACACTGAAGCTTTCTTT.

In its sample, this clonotype was seen many times. V gene TRBV28 combines with J gene TRBJ1-4; no clear D gene. CDR3 length equals 16 residues. Per germline, CDR1 MDHEN and CDR2 SYDVKM. The CDR3 DNA reads TGTGGTTCTGGGCGTGACGGGCGAGGTAACAATGAAAAACTGTTTTTT. This encodes CGSGRDGRGNNEKLFF.

Many counts were recorded for this clonotype. The chain is built from TRBV14 and TRBJ2-1; the D call may be TRBD1 or TRBD2 (6 bases each). Trimming shortened V by 0 bases and J by 7 bases, and 10 bases separated the two germline ends. This CDR3 is 14 amino acids long. Germline CDR1 SGHDN, CDR2 FVKESK. CDR3 sequence: CASSQERRGNEQFF. DNA of the CDR3: TGTGCCAGCAGCCAAGAGCGGAGGGGGAATGAGCAGTTCTTC. The complete variable domain, with remaining parts taken from reference TRBV14 and TRBJ2-1, reads EAGVTQFPSHSVIEKGQTVTLRCDPISGHDNLYWYRRVMGKEIKFLLHFVKESKQDESGMPNNRFLAERTGGTYSTLKVQPAELEDSGVYFCASSQERRGNEQFFGPGTRLTVL.

There are many counts of this clonotype. CDR3 region: CASSTDHVAGDYEQYF. The CDR3 nucleotides are TGTGCCAGCAGTACCGACCACGTAGCGGGAGACTACGAGCAGTACTTC. V is TRBV12-3 or TRBV12-4 and J is TRBJ2-7; TRBD2 agrees at 9 bases. The V and J ends lost 5 bases and 3 bases, in that order; junction bases with no gene match: 11. The length of the CDR3 is 16 residues.

As for this clonotype: A much larger clone is a single base away; this may be a read error. The J gene is TRBJ1-2, the V gene TRBV20-1; TRBD1 matches 7 bases. Germline V gene sequence: CDR1 DFQATT, CDR2 SNEGSKA (reference sequence). The CDR3 totals 14 residues. The CDR3 nucleotides read TGCAGTGCGGATACAGGGGCAACTAACTATGTCTACACCTTC. Translated, it gives CSADTGATNYVYTF.

The V and J genes are TRBV12-3 or TRBV12-4 and TRBJ2-1; TRBD1 is a possible D gene (5 bases). V shed 7 bases and J shed 4 bases, with 11 bases lying between them. The CDR3 consists of 13 residues. The CDR3 loop reads CASKTTVYNEQFF. The CDR3 DNA sequence: TGTGCCAGCAAAACGACAGTATACAATGAGCAGTTCTTC.

At least ten counts were recorded for this clonotype. V and J are TRBV29-1 and TRBJ2-1, with D perhaps TRBD2 (6 bases). The CDR3 covers 13 residues. Germline lookup yields CDR1 SQVTM and CDR2 ANQGSEA. Trimming left V 2 bases short and J 12 bases short, with 17 bases between. The DNA for the CDR3 is TGCAGCGTTGAATTCTCTAGCGCCCGAGGGCAGTTCTTC. This translates into CSVEFSSARGQFF.

The chain carries TRBV9 and TRBJ2-5, with D uncertain. Germline V gives CDR1 SGDLS, CDR2 YYNGEE. The CDR3 spans 12 residues. V was clipped by 5 bases and J by 5 bases, with 10 bases between them. The CDR3 is CASRRTGETQYF. CDR3 DNA: TGTGCCAGCAGACGGACCGGTGAGACCCAGTACTTC.

In this sample, this clonotype turned up many times. This chain links TRBV27 with TRBJ2-1, with 10 bases matching TRBD2. The trim removed 7 bases at V and 7 bases at J, leaving 7 bases unmatched. Germline-derived CDR1 and CDR2 are MNHEY and SMNVEV (reference sequence). The CDR3 extends over 14 amino acids. The CDR3 spells CASNTGTSVNEQFF. CDR3 DNA: TGTGCCAGCAACACCGGGACTAGCGTTAATGAGCAGTTCTTC.

With respect to this clonotype: One base away lies a much larger clone, so this may be a sequencing read error. The V gene is TRBV7-2, the J gene TRBJ2-1; D not certain. Germline-derived CDR1 and CDR2 are SGHTA and FQGNSA. CDR3 length: 14 amino acids. Between the trimmed V and J ends, which lost 2 bases and 7 bases, there was a span of 12 bases. The chain's CDR3 is CASSLRVDGNEQFF. For the CDR3, the DNA is TGTGCCAGCAGCTTACGGGTGGATGGGAATGAGCAGTTCTTC.

This clonotype was observed many times. The chain uses TRBV2 and TRBJ1-2, with D tentatively TRBD1 (5 bases). The CDR3 consists of 14 residues. V gave up 8 bases and J gave up 8 bases, with 21 bases separating them. Germline V lookup: CDR1 SNHLY, CDR2 FYNNEI. The CDR3 sequence is CASVGAGNLGGYTF. The CDR3 nucleotides are TGTGCCAGCGTTGGGGCAGGAAACCTCGGGGGCTACACCTTC.

This clonotype was seen only a few times. The chain links TRBV5-1 to TRBJ2-6; D remains unclear. V lost 3 bases and J 0 bases, leaving 10 bases between the germline ends. Per germline, CDR1 SGHRS and CDR2 YFSETQ. This CDR3 has 16 residues. The CDR3 nucleotides are TGCGCCAGCAGCTACGGACCGATCTCTGGGGCCAACGTCCTGACTTTC. Translating it yields CASSYGPISGANVLTF.

This clonotype has at least ten counts. This chain connects TRBV5-6 to TRBJ2-1; 8 nucleotides align to TRBD2. J lost 10 bases, V lost 1 base, and 7 bases had no gene match. In germline, CDR1 is SGHDT, CDR2 YYEEEE. The CDR3 totals 14 residues. CDR3 sequence: CASSLIGLASEQFF. The CDR3 nucleotides read TGTGCCAGCAGCTTGATCGGACTAGCATCCGAGCAGTTCTTC. Based on the CDR3 plus reference TRBV5-6 and TRBJ2-1, the full variable domain is DAGVTQSPTHLIKTRGQQVTLRCSPKSGHDTVSWYQQALGQGPQFIFQYYEEEERQRGNFPDRFSGHQFPNYSSELNVNALLLGDSALYLCASSLIGLASEQFFGPGTRLTVL.

This clonotype was recorded many times. The rearrangement links TRBV20-1 to TRBJ1-5; weak D call: TRBD1 (6 bases). This CDR3 is 13 amino acids long. CDR1 DFQATT and CDR2 SNEGSKA come from the germline V gene (reference sequence). Trimming stripped 6 bases from V and 7 bases from J, with 16 bases between. CDR3 in DNA: TGCAGTGCGACAGCCGGCAGGGGACAGCCCCAGCATTTT. Translated, it gives CSATAGRGQPQHF.

V and J are TRBV9 and TRBJ1-1; TRBD1 might be the D (5 bases). The CDR3 totals 15 residues. V was cut by 4 bases and J by 5 bases, with 18 bases left in between. Per the germline V gene, CDR1 is SGDLS and CDR2 is YYNGEE. In DNA, the CDR3 is TGTGCCAGCAGCCAGGGACGACCGCGAGGGACTGAAGCTTTCTTT. Translating gives CASSQGRPRGTEAFF.